This entry lists 32 T cell receptor beta chains sequenced from one sample in a study of shared clonotypes between healthy human individuals. Produced via immunoSEQ multiplex PCR; TCRdb's table is partial and in-frame only. This table has about a million clones, about 75% appearing once. Source material: memory CD4+ T cells sorted from blood. The subset denotes: CD45RA-negative fraction. The receptors shown here come from a man aged 18 to 30 in good health.

On this clone: This may be a read error, as it is one base from a much larger clone. The chain couples TRBV29-1 to TRBJ2-5; possible D gene TRBD2, 6 bases. V was shortened by 4 bases and J by 2 bases, with 14 bases between the two germline ends. Germline lookup yields CDR1 SQVTM and CDR2 ANQGSEA. The length of the CDR3 is 14 residues. CDR3 DNA sequence: TGCAGCGTTGCTAGCGAGAGGCTACAAGAGACCCAGTACTTC. Protein product: CSVASERLQETQYF.

The chain is built from TRBV14 and TRBJ2-7, with D tentatively TRBD1 (6 bases). The CDR3 runs 15 residues. V shed 1 base and J shed 7 bases, with 17 bases lying between them. Germline V gene sequence: CDR1 SGHDN, CDR2 FVKESK. The CDR3 is CASSQVWQGTGEQYF. The CDR3 DNA is TGTGCCAGCAGCCAAGTATGGCAGGGGACGGGGGAGCAGTACTTC.

As concerns this clone: The sample has other DNA sequences that encode this CDR3 too. This chain links TRBV19 with TRBJ2-5; possibly TRBD1 for D (6 bases). The germline V gene encodes CDR1 LNHDA and CDR2 SQIVND (reference sequence). With 3 bases removed from V and 2 bases from J, the gap between germline ends came to 10 bases. The CDR3 covers 14 residues. For the CDR3, the DNA is TGTGCCAGTAGTATGGGGCAGGGGCAAGAGACCCAGTACTTC. Translating it yields CASSMGQGQETQYF. Complete variable domain (other parts from reference TRBV19 and TRBJ2-5): DGGITQSPKYLFRKEGQNVTLSCEQNLNHDAMYWYRQDPGQGLRLIYYSQIVNDFQKGDIAEGYSVSREKKESFPLTVTSAQKNPTAFYLCASSMGQGQETQYFGPGTRLLVL.

The chain employs TRBV11-2 and TRBJ2-7, with D hard to call. V lost 6 bases and J 5 bases, leaving 20 bases between the germline ends. This CDR3 spans 15 amino acids. Germline CDR1 is SGHAT and CDR2 is FQNNGV. The CDR3 loop reads CASRHYSGPVHEQYF. DNA of the CDR3: TGTGCCAGCAGACATTATTCAGGACCTGTCCACGAGCAGTACTTC.

This clone showed up just once. This chain's CDR3 is CASSLQGRDNSPLHF. In nucleotides, the CDR3 is TGTGCCAGCAGTTTACAGGGGAGGGATAATTCACCCCTCCACTTT. The rearrangement uses TRBV27 and TRBJ1-6; D possibly corresponds to TRBD1 (6 bases). Looked up from germline, CDR1 is MNHEY and CDR2 is SMNVEV (reference sequence). The CDR3 extends over 15 amino acids. The V and J ends lost 2 bases and 5 bases respectively, with 10 bases between them.

As to this clone: Other DNA sequences in the same sample also yield this CDR3. The chain couples TRBV5-1 to TRBJ1-4; no definite D call. The germline V gene encodes CDR1 SGHRS and CDR2 YFSETQ. This CDR3 has 14 amino acids. The V and J ends lost 3 bases and 3 bases respectively, with 9 bases between them. The CDR3 DNA reads TGCGCCAGCAGCTCGGGTAGTGCTAATGAAAAACTGTTTTTT. Its protein product is CASSSGSANEKLFF. The whole variable domain, remainder taken from reference TRBV5-1 and TRBJ1-4, is KAGVTQTPRYLIKTRGQQVTLSCSPISGHRSVSWYQQTPGQGLQFLFEYFSETQRNKGNFPGRFSGRQFSNSRSEMNVSTLELGDSALYLCASSSGSANEKLFFGSGTQLSVL.

The chain recombines TRBV7-2 with TRBJ2-5; D is ambiguous. CDR1 SGHTA and CDR2 FQGNSA come from the germline V gene. The ends were cut back, 2 bases at V and 5 bases at J, with 9 bases in the middle. This CDR3 has 13 residues. The CDR3 reads CASSLWVGETQYF. CDR3 sequence (DNA): TGTGCCAGCAGCTTATGGGTAGGCGAGACCCAGTACTTC.

The chain recombines TRBV7-2 with TRBJ2-5, with 7 positions matching TRBD2. This CDR3 spans 15 amino acids. V lost 4 bases and J lost 5; bases outside the gene matches: 10. The germline CDR1 and CDR2 sequences are SGHTA and FQGNSA. The CDR3 spells CASSSLGLSGETQYF. Written as DNA, the CDR3 is TGTGCCAGCAGCTCCCTTGGGCTTAGCGGGGAGACCCAGTACTTC.

The CDR3, as DNA: TGTGCCAGCAGTGGAGCGGGAAGAGCCTACGAGCAGTACTTC. Protein: CASSGAGRAYEQYF. The genes are TRBV5-6 and TRBJ2-7; the match to TRBD2 covers 7 bases. The V gene end was trimmed by 5 bases and the J gene end by 2 bases; junction bases not matched to a gene: 7. Germline values: CDR1 SGHDT, CDR2 YYEEEE. CDR3 length: 14 residues.

This clone came up once. The chain links TRBV5-1 to TRBJ2-2; possible D gene TRBD2, 6 bases. The germline gives CDR1 SGHRS, CDR2 YFSETQ. This CDR3 region has 16 residues. Trimming removed 0 bases from V and 4 bases from J, with 13 bases in between. The DNA of the CDR3 is TGCGCCAGCAGCTTGGCCGCGGGGTGGGGCACCGGGGAGCTGTTTTTT. Amino acids: CASSLAAGWGTGELFF.

The rearrangement joins TRBV7-3 to TRBJ2-3; 7 positions agree with TRBD2. This CDR3 is built from 15 residues. Trimming cost V 5 bases and J 1 base; bases outside gene matches: 6. The germline CDR1 and CDR2 sequences are SGHTA and FQGTGA. The CDR3, as DNA: TGTGCCAGCAGCCCTGGGGGGGGACGCACAGATACGCAGTATTTT. Translation gives CASSPGGGRTDTQYF.

Turning to this clone: The sample carries other DNA sequences with the same CDR3. The chain has TRBV5-1 and TRBJ2-5, with D tentatively TRBD1 or TRBD2 (5 bases each). This CDR3 has 14 residues. The V and J ends lost 1 base and 5 bases respectively, with 12 bases between them. Germline-derived CDR1 and CDR2 are SGHRS and YFSETQ. The CDR3, as DNA: TGCGCCAGCAGCTTGAGTGGGACGGGTGAGACCCAGTACTTC. This sequence encodes CASSLSGTGETQYF.

As regards this clone: With a far larger clone one base away, a read error is the likely cause. CDR3 sequence: CASSLVSDTQYF. The CDR3 coding sequence is TGTGCCAGCAGCTTAGTGTCAGATACGCAGTATTTT. The rearrangement uses TRBV7-2 and TRBJ2-3; D unclear. With 1 base removed from V and 4 bases from J, the gap between germline ends came to 3 bases. The CDR3 extends over 12 amino acids. Per germline, CDR1 SGHTA and CDR2 FQGNSA.

This rearrangement joins TRBV7-9 to TRBJ2-1, with TRBD2 matching 8 bases. The junction had 9 bases not matched to a gene; V was cut back by 4 bases and J by 7 bases. The CDR3 has 15 amino acids. Germline lookup yields CDR1 SEHNR and CDR2 FQNEAQ (reference sequence). The CDR3: CASSYRTSTGNEQFF. The CDR3 region has the DNA TGTGCCAGCAGCTATCGGACTAGCACGGGGAATGAGCAGTTCTTC. Full variable domain (missing parts from reference TRBV7-9 and TRBJ2-1): DTGVSQNPRHKITKRGQNVTFRCDPISEHNRLYWYRQTLGQGPEFLTYFQNEAQLEKSRLLSDRFSAERPKGSFSTLEIQRTEQGDSAMYLCASSYRTSTGNEQFFGPGTRLTVL.

This chain joins TRBV5-4 and TRBJ2-5, with D perhaps given as TRBD1 or TRBD2 (5 bases each). V lost 4 bases, J lost 1 base, and 20 bases lay in between. CDR1 is SGHNT and CDR2 is YYREEE in the germline V gene (reference sequence). The CDR3 length is 17 residues. CDR3 sequence: CASSPAETGLLQETQYF. In DNA, the CDR3 is TGTGCCAGCAGCCCGGCTGAGACGGGGCTCCTCCAAGAGACCCAGTACTTC.

The rearrangement joins TRBV6-1 to TRBJ2-7, with D unresolved. The V end lost 6 bases, the J end lost 4 bases, and 13 bases lay between the germline ends. CDR1 MNHNS and CDR2 SASEGT come from the germline V gene. There are 13 residues in the CDR3. Here the CDR3 reads CASSRPEGYEQYF. Here the CDR3 DNA reads TGTGCCAGCAGCCGCCCTGAAGGGTACGAGCAGTACTTC.

The gene calls are TRBV4-1 and TRBJ2-1; no firm D call. The CDR3 is 14 amino acids. The ends were cut back, 3 bases at V and 0 bases at J, with 6 bases in the middle. The germline CDR1 and CDR2 sequences are MGHRA and YSYEKL. The CDR3 here is CASSQYSSYNEQFF. The CDR3 region has the DNA TGCGCCAGCAGCCAGTACAGCTCCTACAATGAGCAGTTCTTC.

The chain is built from TRBV4-3 and TRBJ2-3; 12 bases fit TRBD2. This CDR3 has 18 residues. In germline, CDR1 is LGHNA, CDR2 YSLEER. The V segment lost 1 base and the J segment 4 bases; nucleotides outside the gene matches: 9. For the CDR3, the DNA is TGCGCCAGCAGCCAAGGACTAGCGGGAGCAGGGCAGCCAGATACGCAGTATTTT. Residues: CASSQGLAGAGQPDTQYF.

The V call is TRBV19, the J call TRBJ2-4; TRBD1 agrees at 7 bases. This CDR3 has 13 residues. The germline V gene encodes CDR1 LNHDA and CDR2 SQIVND (reference sequence). V lost 6 bases to trimming and J lost 7 bases; unmatched junction nucleotides: 6. The CDR3 nucleotides read TGTGCCAGTAGGAGCGACAGGGCTAACATTCAGTACTTC. This translates into CASRSDRANIQYF.

This sequence joins TRBV6-5 and TRBJ2-2; no clear D. Per germline, CDR1 MNHEY and CDR2 SVGAGI. This CDR3 comprises 15 residues. V was pared by 2 bases and J by 1 base, with 8 bases between. The CDR3 DNA is TGTGCCAGCAGTTACGCTAACAGGAACACCGGGGAGCTGTTTTTT. Residues: CASSYANRNTGELFF.

The chain combines TRBV6-1 with TRBJ1-5; 7 bases line up with TRBD1. Germline V gives CDR1 MNHNS, CDR2 SASEGT. The CDR3 sequence is 15 residues long. V was pared by 8 bases and J by 4 bases, with 11 bases of the junction left unmatched. The CDR3 DNA reads as TGTGCCAGCGATTCCATGTTGACAGGGAATCAGCCCCAGCATTTT. It codes for CASDSMLTGNQPQHF.

The table lists this clone with a count of one. The CDR3 sequence: CASSPGGGHTDTQYF. CDR3 nucleotide sequence: TGTGCCAGCAGCCCTGGGGGAGGGCACACAGATACGCAGTATTTT. The rearrangement joins TRBV7-2 to TRBJ2-3, with 7 bases lining up with TRBD2. The junction had 7 bases not matched to a gene; V was cut back by 5 bases and J by 2 bases. The CDR3 has 15 amino acids. Germline lookup yields CDR1 SGHTA and CDR2 FQGNSA.

This clone was observed a handful of times. The chain carries TRBV4-3 and TRBJ2-2, with 8 bases matching TRBD2. The J segment lost 5 bases and the V segment lost 4 bases, leaving 6 bases of the junction unmatched. CDR3 length: 15 residues. Germline CDR1 is LGHNA and CDR2 is YSLEER. Here the CDR3 reads CASSLRVAGTGELFF. The DNA for the CDR3 is TGCGCCAGCAGCCTAAGGGTAGCGGGAACCGGGGAGCTGTTTTTT.

This rearrangement joins TRBV28 to TRBJ2-3; either TRBD1 or TRBD2 may supply D (5 bases each). Per the germline V gene, CDR1 is MDHEN and CDR2 is SYDVKM. The CDR3 consists of 14 residues. V was shortened by 8 bases and J by 2 bases, with 14 bases between the two germline ends. The CDR3 protein is CASGVVGATDTQYF. CDR3 DNA sequence: TGTGCCAGCGGGGTGGTCGGGGCCACAGATACGCAGTATTTT.

V and J are TRBV7-2 and TRBJ2-5; 7 bases agree with TRBD1. This CDR3 region has 12 residues. Germline CDR1 is SGHTA and CDR2 is FQGNSA. The V gene end was trimmed by 5 bases and the J gene end by 5 bases; junction bases not matched to a gene: 2. CDR3 in DNA: TGTGCCAGCAGCCACAGGGGCGAGACCCAGTACTTC. Its translation is CASSHRGETQYF.

This chain connects TRBV5-5 to TRBJ2-5; 12 bases are a match to TRBD1. The CDR3 runs to 16 residues. Germline loops: CDR1 SGHKS, CDR2 YYEKEE (reference sequence). V shed 2 bases, J shed 5 bases, and the junction held 7 bases outside the gene matches. The CDR3: CASSLGTGGVGETQYF. CDR3 DNA: TGTGCCAGCAGCTTAGGGACAGGGGGCGTCGGGGAGACCCAGTACTTC.

This clone was detected ten times or more. V gene TRBV5-1 combines with J gene TRBJ2-7; 11 bases match TRBD1. V was pared by 3 bases and J by 3 bases, with 5 bases of the junction left unmatched. Germline V gene sequence: CDR1 SGHRS, CDR2 YFSETQ. CDR3 length: 15 amino acids. This CDR3 is CASSSSGTGGYEQYF. As DNA, the CDR3 is TGCGCCAGCAGCTCATCCGGGACAGGGGGCTACGAGCAGTACTTC.

Only one count was recorded for this clone. The rearrangement uses TRBV15 and TRBJ2-1; D gene unclear. Germline assignment: CDR1 LNHNV and CDR2 YYDKDF (reference sequence). This CDR3 is built from 15 residues. Trimming shortened V by 4 bases and J by 5 bases, and 15 bases separated the two germline ends. CDR3 nucleotides: TGTGCCACCAGCATTACCCGCACGCCACACAATGAGCAGTTCTTC. Encoded protein: CATSITRTPHNEQFF.

As for this clone: It differs at one base from a far larger clone, so likely a read error. The identical CDR3 is also encoded by other nucleotide sequences in the sample. This chain joins TRBV4-3 and TRBJ1-2; a possible D gene is TRBD1 (5 bases). This CDR3 has 14 residues. Germline assignment: CDR1 LGHNA and CDR2 YSLEER. CDR3 in DNA: TGCGCCAGCAGCGTCCGGGACGGCTCCTATGGCTACACCTTT. It yields the protein CASSVRDGSYGYTF.

J is TRBJ1-3 and V is TRBV20-1; 7 bases agree with TRBD1. After removal of 6 bases from V and 8 bases from J, the junction contained 4 bases not matched to a gene. The CDR3 has 11 residues. The germline CDR1 and CDR2 sequences are DFQATT and SNEGSKA (reference sequence). The CDR3 coding sequence is TGCAGTGCCCCACAGGGGCACACCATATATTTT. It encodes CSAPQGHTIYF.

This rearrangement joins TRBV27 to TRBJ2-1; D remains unclear. V was trimmed by 7 bases and J by 5 bases, leaving 15 bases between them. In germline, CDR1 is MNHEY, CDR2 SMNVEV (reference sequence). The CDR3 has 14 amino acids. DNA of the CDR3: TGTGCCAGCACCAGGTGGGGTAGAGACAATGAGCAGTTCTTC. Translated, it gives CASTRWGRDNEQFF.

The chain links TRBV15 to TRBJ2-7, with 9 bases matching TRBD2. J gave up 3 bases and V 0 bases, and 9 bases lay outside the gene matches. The CDR3 totals 17 residues. CDR1 is LNHNV and CDR2 is YYDKDF in the germline V gene (reference sequence). Here the CDR3 DNA reads TGTGCCACCAGCAGAGATATTGTCCGAGCGGGAGGCTACGAGCAGTACTTC. Protein product: CATSRDIVRAGGYEQYF. The variable domain in full, completed from reference TRBV15 and TRBJ2-7, reads DAMVIQNPRYQVTQFGKPVTLSCSQTLNHNVMYWYQQKSSQAPKLLFHYYDKDFNNEADTPDNFQSRRPNTSFCFLDIRSPGLGDTAMYLCATSRDIVRAGGYEQYFGPGTRLTVT.